This T cell receptor beta chain was sequenced during a study of response to subunit inactivated influenza vaccine. Points from the study as a whole: T cells newly recruited by each seasonal influenza vaccination are few, the authors suggested.

This clonotype was seen a few times. Its antigen is unidentified. TCRdb itself ran the RT-PCR reads through MiXCR, one entry per CDR3 protein. The sample contains about 780,000 distinct CDR3 sequences, about a fifth of which appear only once. V gave up 5 bases and J gave up 2 bases; unmatched junction bases: 7. Looked up from germline, CDR1 is MNHNS and CDR2 is SASEGT. The CDR3 covers 15 residues. The sequence was obtained from a man aged 45 to 65 who received an inactivated influenza vaccine. The chain carries TRBV6-1 and TRBJ2-3; 7 bases fit TRBD2. Specimen: PBMCs from blood, collected 4 to 6 days after vaccination. CDR3 in DNA: TGTGCCAGCAGTACGTCCGGGACTACCACAGATACGCAGTATTTT. Protein: CASSTSGTTTDTQYF.